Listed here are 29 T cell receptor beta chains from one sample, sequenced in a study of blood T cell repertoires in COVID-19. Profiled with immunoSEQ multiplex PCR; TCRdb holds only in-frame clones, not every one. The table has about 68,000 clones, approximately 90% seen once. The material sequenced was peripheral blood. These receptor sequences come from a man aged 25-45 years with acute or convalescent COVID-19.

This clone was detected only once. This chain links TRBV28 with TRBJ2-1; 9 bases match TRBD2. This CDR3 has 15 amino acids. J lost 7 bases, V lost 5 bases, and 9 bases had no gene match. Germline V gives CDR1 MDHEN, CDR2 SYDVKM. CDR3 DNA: TGTGCCAGCAGTCCATCCTCTAGCGGGATAAATGAGCAGTTCTTC. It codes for CASSPSSSGINEQFF.

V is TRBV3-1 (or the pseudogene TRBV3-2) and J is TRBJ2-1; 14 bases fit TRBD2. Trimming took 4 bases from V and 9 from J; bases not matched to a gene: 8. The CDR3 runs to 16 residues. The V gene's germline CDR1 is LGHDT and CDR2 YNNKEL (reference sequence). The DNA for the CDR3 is TGTGCCAGCAGCCCACCGGGACTAGCGGGAGTTGGTGAGCAGTTCTTC. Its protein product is CASSPPGLAGVGEQFF.

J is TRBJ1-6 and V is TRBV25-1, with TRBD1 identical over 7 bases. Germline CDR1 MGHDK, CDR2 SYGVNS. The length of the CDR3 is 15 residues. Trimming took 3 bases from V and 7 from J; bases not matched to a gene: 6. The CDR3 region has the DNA TGTGCCAGCAGTGACCGACGGGGACAGAATTCACCCCTCCACTTT. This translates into CASSDRRGQNSPLHF.

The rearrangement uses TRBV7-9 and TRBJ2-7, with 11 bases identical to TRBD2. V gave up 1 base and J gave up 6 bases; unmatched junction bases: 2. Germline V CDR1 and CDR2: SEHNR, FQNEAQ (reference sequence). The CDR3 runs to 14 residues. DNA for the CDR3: TGTGCCAGCAGCTTAGTACTAGCGGGAGTCGAGCAGTACTTC. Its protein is CASSLVLAGVEQYF.

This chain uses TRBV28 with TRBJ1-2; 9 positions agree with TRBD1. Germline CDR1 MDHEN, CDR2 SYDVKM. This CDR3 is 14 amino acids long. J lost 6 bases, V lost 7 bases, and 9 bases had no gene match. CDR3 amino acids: CASILQGAPDGYTF. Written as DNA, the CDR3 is TGTGCCAGCATACTACAGGGGGCGCCGGATGGCTACACCTTC.

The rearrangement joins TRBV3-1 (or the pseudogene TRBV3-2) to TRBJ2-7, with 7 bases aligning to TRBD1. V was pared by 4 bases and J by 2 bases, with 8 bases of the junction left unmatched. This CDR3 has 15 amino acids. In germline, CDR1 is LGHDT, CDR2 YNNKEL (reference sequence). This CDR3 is CASSLGDRRPYEQYF. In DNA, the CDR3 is TGTGCCAGCAGCCTCGGGGACAGACGACCCTACGAGCAGTACTTC.

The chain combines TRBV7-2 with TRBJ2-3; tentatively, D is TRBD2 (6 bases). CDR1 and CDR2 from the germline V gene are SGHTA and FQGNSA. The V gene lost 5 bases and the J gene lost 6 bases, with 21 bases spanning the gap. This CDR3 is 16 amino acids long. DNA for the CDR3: TGTGCCAGCAGCCCCCCGGGGACTCGAATCGGGGATACGCAGTATTTT. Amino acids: CASSPPGTRIGDTQYF.

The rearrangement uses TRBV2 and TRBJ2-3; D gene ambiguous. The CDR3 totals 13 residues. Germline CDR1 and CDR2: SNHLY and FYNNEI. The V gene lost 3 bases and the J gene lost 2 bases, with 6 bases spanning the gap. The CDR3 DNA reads TGTGCCAGCAGTGAGCGGCACACAGATACGCAGTATTTT. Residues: CASSERHTDTQYF.

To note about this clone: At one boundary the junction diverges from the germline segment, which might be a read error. DNA for the CDR3: TGTGCCAGCAGGTTAGAGGGCATTCGCCGCCCCACAGATACGCAGTATTTT. This gives the protein CASRLEGIRRPTDTQYF. The J gene is TRBJ2-3, the V gene TRBV11-2, with a weak D call TRBD2 (5 bases). There are 17 residues in the CDR3. CDR1 is SGHAT, CDR2 FQNNGV, per germline.

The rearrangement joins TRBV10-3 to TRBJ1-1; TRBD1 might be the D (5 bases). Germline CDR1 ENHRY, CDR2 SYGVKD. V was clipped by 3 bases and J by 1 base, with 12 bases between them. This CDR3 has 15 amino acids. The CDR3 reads CAISDPSTANTEAFF. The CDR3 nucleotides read TGTGCCATCAGTGACCCCTCGACAGCGAACACTGAAGCTTTCTTT.

The CDR3 DNA reads TGTGCCAGCAGCAAATGGGGGACACCCTCCAATCAGCCCCAGCATTTT. It codes for CASSKWGTPSNQPQHF. V and J are TRBV21-1 and TRBJ1-5; the table's D call, TRBD1, has no DNA check behind it. TRBV21-1 is reported as a pseudogene. This CDR3 spans 16 amino acids.

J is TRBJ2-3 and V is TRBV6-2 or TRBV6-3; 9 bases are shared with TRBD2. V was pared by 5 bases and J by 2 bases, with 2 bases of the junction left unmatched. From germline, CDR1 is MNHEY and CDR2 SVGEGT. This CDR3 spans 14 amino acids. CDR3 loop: CASSRTSVTDTQYF. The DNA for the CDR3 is TGTGCCAGCAGTCGGACTAGCGTCACAGATACGCAGTATTTT.

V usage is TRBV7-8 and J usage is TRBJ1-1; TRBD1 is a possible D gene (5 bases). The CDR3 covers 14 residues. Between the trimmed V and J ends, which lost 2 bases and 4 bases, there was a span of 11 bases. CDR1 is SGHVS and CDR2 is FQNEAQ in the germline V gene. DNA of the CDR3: TGTGCCAGCAGCTTATTTCAGGGAGGCACTGAAGCTTTCTTT. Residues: CASSLFQGGTEAFF.

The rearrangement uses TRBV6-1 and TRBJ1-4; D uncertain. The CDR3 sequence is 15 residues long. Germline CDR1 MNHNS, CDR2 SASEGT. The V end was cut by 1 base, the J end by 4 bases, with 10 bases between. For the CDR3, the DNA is TGTGCCAGCAGTGAAGTGGTGGGCTTTAATGAAAAACTGTTTTTT. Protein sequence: CASSEVVGFNEKLFF.

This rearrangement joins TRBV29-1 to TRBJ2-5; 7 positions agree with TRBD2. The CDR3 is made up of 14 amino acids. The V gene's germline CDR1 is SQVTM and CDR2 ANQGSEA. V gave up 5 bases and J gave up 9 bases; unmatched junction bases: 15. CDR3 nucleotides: TGCAGCGTTCCCCAATTAGCGGGCCAGTGGGCCCAGTACTTC. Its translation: CSVPQLAGQWAQYF.

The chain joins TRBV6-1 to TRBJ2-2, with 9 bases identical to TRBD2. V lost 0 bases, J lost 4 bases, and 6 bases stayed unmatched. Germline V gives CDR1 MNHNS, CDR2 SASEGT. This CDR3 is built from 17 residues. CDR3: CASSEAASGALTGELFF. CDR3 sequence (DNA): TGTGCCAGCAGTGAAGCGGCTAGCGGGGCCCTCACCGGGGAGCTGTTTTTT.

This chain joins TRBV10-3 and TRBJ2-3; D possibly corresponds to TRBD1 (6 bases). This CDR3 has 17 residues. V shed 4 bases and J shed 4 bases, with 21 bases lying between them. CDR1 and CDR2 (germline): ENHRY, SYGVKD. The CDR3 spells CAISAPGTRKGPDTQYF. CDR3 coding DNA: TGTGCCATCAGTGCCCCGGGGACACGGAAGGGGCCAGATACGCAGTATTTT.

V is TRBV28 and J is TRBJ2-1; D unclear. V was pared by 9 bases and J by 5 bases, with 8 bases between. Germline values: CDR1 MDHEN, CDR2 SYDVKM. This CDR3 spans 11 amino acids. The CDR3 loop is CASTQDNEQFF. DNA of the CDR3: TGTGCCAGTACTCAGGACAATGAGCAGTTCTTC.

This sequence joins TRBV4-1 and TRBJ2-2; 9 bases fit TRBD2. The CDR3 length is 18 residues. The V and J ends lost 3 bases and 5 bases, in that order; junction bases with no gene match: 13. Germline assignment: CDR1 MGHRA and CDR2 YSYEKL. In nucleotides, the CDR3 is TGCGCCAGCAGCCACACAATTAGCGGGAGCCTCGGGACCGGGGAGCTGTTTTTT. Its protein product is CASSHTISGSLGTGELFF.

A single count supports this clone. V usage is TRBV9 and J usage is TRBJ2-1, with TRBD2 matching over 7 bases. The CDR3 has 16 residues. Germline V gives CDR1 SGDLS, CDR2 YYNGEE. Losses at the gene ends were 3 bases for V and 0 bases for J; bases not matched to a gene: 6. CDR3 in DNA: TGTGCCAGCAGCGCTAGCGGAGGTAGCTCCTACAATGAGCAGTTCTTC. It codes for CASSASGGSSYNEQFF.

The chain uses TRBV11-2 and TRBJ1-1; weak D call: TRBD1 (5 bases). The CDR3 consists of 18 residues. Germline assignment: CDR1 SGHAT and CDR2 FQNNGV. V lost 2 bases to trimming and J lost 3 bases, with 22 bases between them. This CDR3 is CASSLRFSKVGEDTEAFF. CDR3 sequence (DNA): TGTGCCAGCAGCTTACGGTTTTCTAAAGTGGGGGAGGACACTGAAGCTTTCTTT. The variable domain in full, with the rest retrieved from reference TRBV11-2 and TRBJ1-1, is EAGVAQSPRYKIIEKRQSVAFWCNPISGHATLYWYQQILGQGPKLLIQFQNNGVVDDSQLPKDRFSAERLKGVDSTLKIQPAKLEDSAVYLCASSLRFSKVGEDTEAFFGQGTRLTVV.

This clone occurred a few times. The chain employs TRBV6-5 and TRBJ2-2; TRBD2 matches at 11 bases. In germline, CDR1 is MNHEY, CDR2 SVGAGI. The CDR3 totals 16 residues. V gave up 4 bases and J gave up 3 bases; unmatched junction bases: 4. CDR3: CASSSGLADDTGELFF. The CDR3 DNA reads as TGTGCCAGCAGTTCGGGACTAGCGGATGACACCGGGGAGCTGTTTTTT.

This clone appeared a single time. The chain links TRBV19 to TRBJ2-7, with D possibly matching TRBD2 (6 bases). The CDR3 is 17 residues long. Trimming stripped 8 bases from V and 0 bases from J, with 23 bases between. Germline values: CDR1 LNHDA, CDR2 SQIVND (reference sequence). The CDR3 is CASSRSWEVRSSYEQYF. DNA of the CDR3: TGTGCCAGTTCCAGGTCGTGGGAGGTTCGGAGCTCCTACGAGCAGTACTTC.

The CDR3 region is CASSTDTNTEAFF. CDR3 coding DNA: TGCGCCAGCAGCACGGACACGAACACTGAAGCTTTCTTT. The rearrangement joins TRBV5-1 to TRBJ1-1; D is perhaps TRBD1 (5 bases). Germline CDR1 reads SGHRS; CDR2 reads YFSETQ. The V end lost 4 bases, the J end lost 1 base, and 8 bases lay between the germline ends. The CDR3 has 13 residues.

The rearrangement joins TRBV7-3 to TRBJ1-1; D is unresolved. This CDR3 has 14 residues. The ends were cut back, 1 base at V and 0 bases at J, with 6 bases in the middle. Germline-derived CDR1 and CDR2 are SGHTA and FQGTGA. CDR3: CASSLNSMNTEAFF. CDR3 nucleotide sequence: TGTGCCAGCAGCTTAAACAGCATGAACACTGAAGCTTTCTTT. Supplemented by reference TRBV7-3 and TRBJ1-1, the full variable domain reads GAGVSQTPSNKVTEKGKYVELRCDPISGHTALYWYRQSLGQGPEFLIYFQGTGAADDSGLPNDRFFAVRPEGSVSTLKIQRTERGDSAVYLCASSLNSMNTEAFFGQGTRLTVV.

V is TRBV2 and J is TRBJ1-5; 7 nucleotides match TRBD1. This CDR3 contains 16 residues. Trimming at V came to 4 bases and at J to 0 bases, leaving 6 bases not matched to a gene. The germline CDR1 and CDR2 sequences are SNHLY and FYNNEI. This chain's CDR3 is CASSGTQGYSNQPQHF. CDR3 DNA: TGTGCCAGCAGTGGGACACAGGGGTATAGCAATCAGCCCCAGCATTTT.

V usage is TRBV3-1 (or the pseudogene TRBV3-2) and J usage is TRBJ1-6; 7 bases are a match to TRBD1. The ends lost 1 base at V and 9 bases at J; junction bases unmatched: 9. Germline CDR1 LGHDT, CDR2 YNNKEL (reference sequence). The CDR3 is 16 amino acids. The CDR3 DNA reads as TGTGCCAGCAGCCAAGCCGGGACAGAAGGTCGTTCACCCCTCCACTTT. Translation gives CASSQAGTEGRSPLHF.

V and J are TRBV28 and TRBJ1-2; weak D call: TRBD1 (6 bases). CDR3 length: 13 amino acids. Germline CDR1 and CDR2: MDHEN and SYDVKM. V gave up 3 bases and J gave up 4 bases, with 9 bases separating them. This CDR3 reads CASSFTGLYGYTF. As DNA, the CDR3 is TGTGCCAGCAGTTTTACAGGGCTCTATGGCTACACCTTC.

CDR3 in DNA: TGTGCCAGCAGCACCCGGACAGGTAACACCGGGGAGCTGTTTTTT. The encoded protein is CASSTRTGNTGELFF. The gene calls are TRBV21-1 and TRBJ2-2; the tabulated D call, TRBD1, remains unverified against the DNA. TRBV21-1 is recorded as a pseudogene. CDR3 length: 15 amino acids.